These 31 T cell receptor beta chains were all obtained from the same sample, sequenced in a study of shared clonotypes between healthy human individuals. Generated by immunoSEQ multiplex PCR, the TCRdb table keeps only in-frame clones and is missing some. The table has approximately 320,000 clones, roughly 70% seen once. The specimen was memory CD4+ T cells sorted from blood. The subset was: CD45RA-negative fraction. The origin of the receptors is a man in his thirties or forties in good health.

V and J are TRBV15 and TRBJ2-1; TRBD2 matches at 13 bases. This CDR3 is 15 amino acids long. The germline gives CDR1 LNHNV, CDR2 YYDKDF (reference sequence). With V trimmed by 5 bases and J by 5 bases, 3 bases remained unmatched. In nucleotides, the CDR3 is TGTGCCACCAGCGCCGGACTAGCGGGAGACAATGAGCAGTTCTTC. This translates into CATSAGLAGDNEQFF.

This chain links TRBV15 with TRBJ1-1; 9 bases map to TRBD1. Germline V gene lookup returns CDR1 LNHNV and CDR2 YYDKDF (reference sequence). Germline trimming cut 1 base from V and 6 bases from J; bases unmatched to any gene: 3. This CDR3 region has 14 residues. CDR3 sequence: CATSRAGTGSEAFF. DNA for the CDR3: TGTGCCACCAGCAGAGCCGGGACAGGGTCTGAAGCTTTCTTT.

The chain couples TRBV11-2 to TRBJ2-1; D might be TRBD1 or TRBD2, each matching 5 bases. The CDR3 spans 13 residues. V shed 8 bases and J shed 9 bases, with 17 bases lying between them. Germline lookup yields CDR1 SGHAT and CDR2 FQNNGV. The DNA for the CDR3 is TGTGCCAGCTCGACAGTTTGGGGGACTGAGCAGTTCTTC. It specifies CASSTVWGTEQFF.

This chain joins TRBV19 and TRBJ1-5; 11 bases are shared with TRBD1. The germline V gene encodes CDR1 LNHDA and CDR2 SQIVND (reference sequence). The CDR3 loop spans 16 amino acids. V dropped 3 bases and J dropped 11; count of bases not matched to a gene: 12. CDR3 region: CASSMARTGGSSTQHF. CDR3 nucleotides: TGTGCCAGTAGTATGGCGCGGACAGGGGGCTCGTCAACCCAGCATTTT.

The rearrangement joins TRBV18 to TRBJ2-1; TRBD2 might be the D (6 bases). V gave up 3 bases and J gave up 0 bases, with 6 bases separating them. The CDR3 has 14 amino acids. Germline CDR1 reads KGHSH; CDR2 reads LQKENI. The CDR3 region has the DNA TGTGCCAGCTCACCGGGACTCTCCTACAATGAGCAGTTCTTC. Translation gives CASSPGLSYNEQFF.

The rearrangement links TRBV6-4 to TRBJ2-6; D gene unclear. CDR1 is MRHNA, CDR2 SNTAGT, per germline. The CDR3 contains 16 residues. The ends were cut back, 5 bases at V and 5 bases at J, with 16 bases in the middle. The CDR3 reads CASSLTRQSRANVLTF. The CDR3 nucleotides are TGTGCCAGCAGTTTAACACGACAAAGTCGGGCCAACGTCCTGACTTTC.

This chain links TRBV5-1 with TRBJ1-2; tentative D call: TRBD1 (5 bases). The germline V gene encodes CDR1 SGHRS and CDR2 YFSETQ. Trimming left V 0 bases short and J 8 bases short, with 20 bases between. There are 16 residues in the CDR3. The CDR3 loop is CASSLDPTPSGGGYTF. CDR3 coding DNA: TGCGCCAGCAGCTTGGACCCCACTCCGTCGGGGGGAGGCTACACCTTC.

V usage is TRBV4-1 and J usage is TRBJ2-7, with no clear D. Trimming took off 4 bases at V and 2 bases at J, with 12 bases between the two ends. Germline V gene sequence: CDR1 MGHRA, CDR2 YSYEKL. This CDR3 has 14 amino acids. The CDR3 here is CASSPIDVTYEQYF. CDR3 bases: TGCGCCAGCAGCCCCATTGACGTTACCTACGAGCAGTACTTC.

V usage is TRBV5-5 and J usage is TRBJ1-4; the D is unclear. The CDR3 is 13 residues long. V was cut by 4 bases and J by 3 bases, with 7 bases left in between. Germline V gene lookup returns CDR1 SGHKS and CDR2 YYEKEE (reference sequence). CDR3 protein: CASSLLSNEKLFF. For the CDR3, the DNA is TGTGCCAGCAGCCTGCTATCTAATGAAAAACTGTTTTTT.

This clone was detected only once. The chain joins TRBV7-9 to TRBJ2-5, with D perhaps matching TRBD2 (5 bases). Per the germline V gene, CDR1 is SEHNR and CDR2 is FQNEAQ (reference sequence). The CDR3 has 14 amino acids. V gave up 2 bases and J gave up 5 bases, with 12 bases separating them. This CDR3 reads CASSLPRSGETQYF. For the CDR3, the DNA is TGTGCCAGCAGCTTACCCCGCTCGGGGGAGACCCAGTACTTC.

The chain has TRBV18 and TRBJ2-3; D is possibly TRBD1 (5 bases). CDR1 and CDR2 (germline): KGHSH, LQKENI. V shed 5 bases and J shed 6 bases, with 12 bases lying between them. The CDR3 length is 13 residues. The CDR3, as DNA: TGTGCCAGCTCATTACAGGTTCGGGATACGCAGTATTTT. This translates into CASSLQVRDTQYF.

A few counts support this clone. CDR3 coding DNA: TGTGCCAGCAGTGGTGGGCAGGGACCCTACGAGCAGTACTTC. Residues: CASSGGQGPYEQYF. The genes are TRBV6-1 and TRBJ2-7; D could derive from TRBD1 or TRBD2 (5 bases each). The length of the CDR3 is 14 residues. From germline, CDR1 is MNHNS and CDR2 SASEGT. Trimming took off 4 bases at V and 2 bases at J, with 12 bases between the two ends.

This rearrangement joins TRBV2 to TRBJ2-5, with unresolved D. The CDR3 sequence is 14 residues long. Germline V lookup: CDR1 SNHLY, CDR2 FYNNEI. V lost 6 bases and J lost 0, with 11 bases in between. The CDR3 is CASSAERYQETQYF. The CDR3 DNA follows: TGTGCCAGCAGCGCCGAGAGGTACCAAGAGACCCAGTACTTC. The full variable domain, completed using reference TRBV2 and TRBJ2-5, is EPEVTQTPSHQVTQMGQEVILRCVPISNHLYFYWYRQILGQKVEFLVSFYNNEISEKSEIFDDQFSVERPDGSNFTLKIRSTKLEDSAMYFCASSAERYQETQYFGPGTRLLVL.

The chain is built from TRBV19 and TRBJ1-5, with a possible D match to TRBD1 (5 bases). CDR3 length: 13 residues. The V end was cut by 7 bases, the J end by 8 bases, with 15 bases between. Germline CDR1 and CDR2: LNHDA and SQIVND (reference sequence). CDR3 region: CASTRAPIEPQHF. The DNA of the CDR3 is TGTGCCAGTACCAGGGCCCCAATCGAGCCCCAGCATTTT.

This chain uses TRBV28 with TRBJ2-5; 7 bases agree with TRBD1. The CDR3 sequence is 14 residues long. With 6 bases clipped from V and 5 bases from J, the junction kept 9 bases outside the gene matches. Germline CDR1 MDHEN, CDR2 SYDVKM. This CDR3 reads CASSWDSLGETQYF. CDR3 sequence (DNA): TGTGCCAGCAGCTGGGACAGCCTGGGGGAGACCCAGTACTTC.

V usage is TRBV7-2 and J usage is TRBJ2-3, with D unresolved. The CDR3 sequence is 14 residues long. Germline V gene data show CDR1 as SGHTA and CDR2 as FQGNSA. The germline V and J ends were trimmed by 2 bases and 0 bases, with 6 bases remaining between them. CDR3 amino acids: CASSLRISTDTQYF. CDR3 nucleotides: TGTGCCAGCAGCTTACGCATAAGCACAGATACGCAGTATTTT.

J is TRBJ1-3 and V is TRBV28; possible D gene TRBD1, 6 bases. V gave up 9 bases and J gave up 2 bases, with 17 bases separating them. The CDR3 has 15 amino acids. Germline-derived CDR1 and CDR2 are MDHEN and SYDVKM. The CDR3 coding sequence is TGTGCCAGTGATTCCTCGACAGGAGCTGGAAACACCATATATTTT. It translates to CASDSSTGAGNTIYF. Variable domain in full (rest from reference TRBV28 and TRBJ1-3): DVKVTQSSRYLVKRTGEKVFLECVQDMDHENMFWYRQDPGLGLRLIYFSYDVKMKEKGDIPEGYSVSREKKERFSLILESASTNQTSMYLCASDSSTGAGNTIYFGEGSWLTVV.

The count of this clone is one. This chain connects TRBV6-4 to TRBJ2-2; 11 bases match TRBD1. V was clipped by 5 bases and J by 6 bases; unmatched bases: 2. Germline loops: CDR1 MRHNA, CDR2 SNTAGT. The CDR3 has 14 amino acids. The CDR3 nucleotides are TGTGCCAGCAGTTCGGACAGGGGGCCCGGGGAGCTGTTTTTT. The encoded protein is CASSSDRGPGELFF.

The chain combines TRBV6-1 with TRBJ1-2; D uncertain. The CDR3 sequence is 13 residues long. The germline gives CDR1 MNHNS, CDR2 SASEGT. V lost 6 bases, J lost 8 bases, and 16 bases lay in between. CDR3 protein: CASRPGSLRGYTF. CDR3 bases: TGTGCCAGCAGGCCCGGGTCCCTCAGGGGCTACACCTTC.

The chain has TRBV5-1 and TRBJ2-7; 9 positions agree with TRBD1. Per the germline V gene, CDR1 is SGHRS and CDR2 is YFSETQ. V was clipped by 4 bases and J by 2 bases; unmatched bases: 7. The CDR3 extends over 15 amino acids. The CDR3 reads CASSPRTGAAYEQYF. CDR3 in DNA: TGCGCCAGCAGCCCGAGGACAGGGGCTGCCTACGAGCAGTACTTC.

The gene calls are TRBV6-1 and TRBJ2-7; 9 bases agree with TRBD2. V was clipped by 6 bases and J by 6 bases; unmatched bases: 9. CDR3 length: 14 residues. Germline V gives CDR1 MNHNS, CDR2 SASEGT. The CDR3 sequence: CASRPGLAFSEQYF. Written as DNA, the CDR3 is TGTGCCAGCAGACCGGGACTAGCTTTCTCCGAGCAGTACTTC.

In this sample, this clone turned up a few times. The gene calls are TRBV6-1 and TRBJ1-5; D perhaps matches TRBD1 (5 bases). V was pared by 2 bases and J by 4 bases, with 9 bases between. This CDR3 spans 14 amino acids. Germline-derived CDR1 and CDR2 are MNHNS and SASEGT. DNA of the CDR3: TGTGCCAGCAGTGAATATGGGGGGAATCAGCCCCAGCATTTT. Translated: CASSEYGGNQPQHF.

CDR3 DNA sequence: TGTGCCAGCACCCAAGGGAGTCCGGGAAACATTCAGTACTTC. This translates into CASTQGSPGNIQYF. This sequence joins TRBV7-9 and TRBJ2-4; maybe TRBD2 (5 bases). The V end lost 7 bases, the J end lost 6 bases, and 16 bases lay between the germline ends. The germline V gene encodes CDR1 SEHNR and CDR2 FQNEAQ (reference sequence). The CDR3 sequence is 14 residues long.

V is TRBV15 and J is TRBJ2-7, with 8 bases that match TRBD1. CDR1 is LNHNV, CDR2 YYDKDF, per germline (reference sequence). This CDR3 is 14 amino acids long. Trimming at V came to 3 bases and at J to 5 bases, leaving 6 bases not matched to a gene. In DNA form, the CDR3 reads TGTGCCACCAGCAGCCGTACGACAGGGGACGAGCAGTACTTC. Protein: CATSSRTTGDEQYF.

The chain is built from TRBV25-1 and TRBJ1-5; a possible D gene is TRBD1 (5 bases). Between the trimmed V and J ends, which lost 0 bases and 5 bases, there was a span of 8 bases. The CDR3 is 14 residues long. The germline CDR1 and CDR2 sequences are MGHDK and SYGVNS. The CDR3 region is CASSEYEGHQPQHF. CDR3 DNA: TGTGCCAGCAGTGAATATGAGGGGCATCAGCCCCAGCATTTT.

This chain's CDR3 is CASSLGNRGKQFF. CDR3 DNA sequence: TGCGCCAGCAGCTTGGGAAACCGTGGAAAGCAGTTCTTC. The rearrangement joins TRBV5-1 to TRBJ2-1; D uncertain. CDR1 and CDR2 from the germline V gene are SGHRS and YFSETQ. The CDR3 runs to 13 residues. V was shortened by 0 bases and J by 11 bases, with 12 bases between the two germline ends.

This clone is a singleton in its sample. This chain links TRBV5-5 with TRBJ1-6, with 8 bases matching TRBD1. Germline V gene lookup returns CDR1 SGHKS and CDR2 YYEKEE (reference sequence). Germline trimming cut 3 bases from V and 5 bases from J; bases unmatched to any gene: 4. The CDR3 has 15 residues. CDR3 sequence reads: CASSSSGGNNSPLHF. The CDR3 coding sequence is TGTGCCAGCAGCTCCTCAGGGGGCAATAATTCACCCCTCCACTTT.

The rearrangement joins TRBV7-6 to TRBJ2-1; D is undetermined. V gave up 4 bases and J gave up 6 bases, with 13 bases separating them. The CDR3 consists of 14 residues. Germline loops: CDR1 SGHVS, CDR2 FNYEAQ. CDR3 residues: CASSSDRVANEQFF. The CDR3 nucleotides are TGTGCCAGCAGCTCTGATCGGGTGGCCAATGAGCAGTTCTTC. Full variable domain (remainder filled in from reference TRBV7-6 and TRBJ2-1): GAGVSQSPRYKVTKRGQDVALRCDPISGHVSLYWYRQALGQGPEFLTYFNYEAQQDKSGLPNDRFSAERPEGSISTLTIQRTEQRDSAMYRCASSSDRVANEQFFGPGTRLTVL.

This clone occurred a few times. The chain joins TRBV18 to TRBJ2-5, with D unclear. Trimming stripped 1 base from V and 1 base from J, with 4 bases between. There are 13 residues in the CDR3. Germline values: CDR1 KGHSH, CDR2 LQKENI. Written as DNA, the CDR3 is TGTGCCAGCTCACCACAGACCCAAGAGACCCAGTACTTC. It codes for CASSPQTQETQYF.

V and J are TRBV30 and TRBJ2-3; D might be TRBD1 or TRBD2, each matching 5 bases. Per the germline V gene, CDR1 is GTSNPN and CDR2 is SVGIG (reference sequence). This CDR3 has 14 residues. The CDR3 spells CAVPGTPGTDTQYF. In DNA, the CDR3 is TGTGCTGTTCCCGGGACCCCAGGCACAGATACGCAGTATTTT.

CDR3 sequence (DNA): TGTGCCAGCAGTTGGTCCGGGAACTTCAATGAGCAGTTCTTC. As protein: CASSWSGNFNEQFF. The chain recombines TRBV6-6 with TRBJ2-1; TRBD2 is a possible D gene (5 bases). CDR1 MNHNY and CDR2 SVGAGI come from the germline V gene (reference sequence). V was shortened by 4 bases and J by 6 bases, with 13 bases between the two germline ends. This CDR3 is built from 14 residues.